This is a list of T cell receptor beta chains from one sample in a study of shared clonotypes between healthy human individuals. Method: immunoSEQ multiplex PCR; TCRdb's copy keeps in-frame clones and lacks some. The sample lists roughly 2.5 million clones, roughly nine tenths occurring once. Sequenced material: naive CD4+ T cells sorted from blood. The receptors stem from a man aged 18-30 years in good health. The CDR3 runs from the conserved cysteine through the conserved F or W. The D gene is left open where the match is weak.

>TRBV28|-
CASSFRQKLDWTEAFF
>TRBV5-1|TRBD2
CASSRLAGGITGELFF
>TRBV28|TRBD1
CASSSPPGQVLGDTQYF
>TRBV2|TRBD1
CASKSTGGENIQYF
>TRBV29-1|-
CSVARVNEQFF
>TRBV27|TRBD1
CASSPDRAQPQHF
>TRBV6-4|TRBD1
CASPEYFPAGQVTSGNTIYF
>TRBV2|-
CASSLSTSQETQYF
>TRBV5-6|TRBD1
CASSYDRGTESYNEQFF
>TRBV4-3|TRBD1
CASSRQRDRASYNEQFF
>TRBV7-6|TRBD1
CASSLRTGGLQGYTF
>TRBV6-5|-
CAGPGLQPATQPQHF
>TRBV2|TRBD1
CASTPQGTEKLFF
>TRBV27|-
CASSPYGASSYNEQFF
>TRBV10-3|TRBD1
CAIQGGTGNTEAFF
>TRBV7-2|-
CASSLVFQETQYF
>TRBV2|-
CASRGGMSSYNSPLHF